This is a list of T cell receptor beta chains from one sample in a study of cytomegalovirus exposure and HLA in healthy donors. Profiled with immunoSEQ multiplex PCR; TCRdb holds only in-frame clones, not every one. The sample holds about 200,000 clones, about 78% seen once. Sequenced material: PBMCs. The receptor set was obtained from a woman in her thirties in good health and CMV-seronegative. Both conserved end residues are trimmed from each CDR3.

ASSPPSGSFYEQY	13	TRBV7-9
ASSFGTENYYGYP	13	TRBV6-5
ASSYSSTDTQY	11	TRBV7-9
AWSVVREGEAF	11	TRBV30
ASSSSWGDSYPEQY	14	TRBV27
ASSLARVPDTQY	12	TRBV5-1
AISQNRVNTEAF	12	TRBV10-3
ASSPTSGSNEQF	12	TRBV18
ASSEGFQRHYGYT	13	TRBV6-1
ASSLARRRYEQY	12	TRBV7-2
ASSPVGGSPNEQY	13	TRBV5-4
ASSSKLGGAAGDEKLF	16	TRBV7-8
ASTSLTPSYNEQF	13	TRBV4-2
ASALDPTGDNEQF	13	TRBV5-1
ASSFVQSYGYT	11	TRBV7-2
ASSLVGGEQF	10	TRBV5-6
ASSEGGGGSYNEQF	14	TRBV6-1
ASSLEAGGTLNSPLH	15	TRBV5-1
ASSYRGYEQY	10	TRBV27
ASSPGQGGGYT	11	TRBV18
ASSFLWTGEGYT	12	TRBV28
ASSLEREGPGELF	13	TRBV9
ASSTSSYEQY	10	TRBV7-9
ATSTEGANTGELF	13	TRBV28
ASSPRRELGDTQY	13	TRBV7-6
ASSGGGGQEETQY	13	TRBV5-4
ASNTGTSGHGELF	13	TRBV6-5
ASSLGHRGQETQY	13	TRBV5-1
ASNFGTSWI	9	TRBV27
ASSPNTAGGGETQY	14	TRBV18
ASSSLAGGWQF	11	TRBV27
ASSLGQGRFYEQY	13	TRBV18
AWTARGPYEQY	11	TRBV30
ASSVLADSNEQF	12	TRBV2
ASSFRQGPYEQY	12	TRBV5-1
ASSRDSTGELF	11	TRBV5-4
ASSLGTSDQETQY	13	TRBV5-1
ATSRDPLVGSGLYNEQF	17	TRBV15
ASSEIAGGTGELF	13	TRBV2
ASSKLYEQY	9	TRBV7-9
ASTDRGTTEAF	11	TRBV6-6
ASSQWGAYYGYT	12	TRBV9
ASRGDRGNSPLH	12	TRBV28
ATSRGPTGKNIQY	13	TRBV15
ASSQDDQRDSVNEQY	15	TRBV14
ASQGLANYGYT	11	TRBV7-9
ASSNRNYGYT	10	TRBV5-6
ASSPPELYEQY	11	TRBV18
ASKRGRNEKLF	11	TRBV7-9
ASSLDRGAYEQY	12	TRBV2
ASSRRGAANEKLF	13	TRBV16
ATSRDGTSDNEQF	13	TRBV15
ASSILGQGDEKLF	13	TRBV19
ASSWDGGGYNEQF	13	TRBV7-2
ASSLGTGLNEKLF	13	TRBV5-1
ASSTGKQGGDEQF	13	TRBV5-4
ASTLDRSTDTQY	12	TRBV2
ASSLGGGSTDTQY	13	TRBV11-2
ASSSRGGVYEQY	12	TRBV11-1
ASSPPVTRGEQY	12	TRBV7-9